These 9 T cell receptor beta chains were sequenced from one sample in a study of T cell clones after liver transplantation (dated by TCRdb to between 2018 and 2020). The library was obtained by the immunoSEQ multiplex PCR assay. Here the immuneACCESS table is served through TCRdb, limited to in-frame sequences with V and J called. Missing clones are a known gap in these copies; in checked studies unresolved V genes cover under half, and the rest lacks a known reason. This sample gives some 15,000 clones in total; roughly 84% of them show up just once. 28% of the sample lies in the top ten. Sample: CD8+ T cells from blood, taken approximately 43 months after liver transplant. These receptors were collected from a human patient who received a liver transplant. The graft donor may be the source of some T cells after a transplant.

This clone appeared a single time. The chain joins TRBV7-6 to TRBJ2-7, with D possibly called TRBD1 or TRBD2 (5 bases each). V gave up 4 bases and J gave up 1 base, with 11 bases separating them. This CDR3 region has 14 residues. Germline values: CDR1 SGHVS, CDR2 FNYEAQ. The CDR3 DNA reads TGTGCCAGCAGCTACGGGACGCAGTCCTACGAGCAGTACTTC. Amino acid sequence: CASSYGTQSYEQYF.

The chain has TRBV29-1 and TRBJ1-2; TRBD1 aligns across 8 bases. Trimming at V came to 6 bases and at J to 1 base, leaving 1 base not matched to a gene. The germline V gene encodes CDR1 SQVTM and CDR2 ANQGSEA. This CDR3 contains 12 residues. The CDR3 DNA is TGCAGCGTAGGACAGGGTAACTATGGCTACACCTTC. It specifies CSVGQGNYGYTF. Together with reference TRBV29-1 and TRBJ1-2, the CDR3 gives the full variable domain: SAVISQKPSRDICQRGTSLTIQCQVDSQVTMMFWYRQQPGQSLTLIATANQGSEATYESGFVIDKFPISRPNLTFSTLTVSNMSPEDSSIYLCSVGQGNYGYTFGSGTRLTVV.

As DNA, the CDR3 is TGTGCCAGCATCCTGGGGACAGTACTCACGGATACGCAGTATTTT. This gives the protein CASILGTVLTDTQYF. The chain has TRBV7-6 and TRBJ2-3; 7 nucleotides agree with TRBD1. The CDR3 totals 15 residues. Germline trimming cut 7 bases from V and 6 bases from J; bases unmatched to any gene: 13. The germline V gene has CDR1 SGHVS and CDR2 FNYEAQ.

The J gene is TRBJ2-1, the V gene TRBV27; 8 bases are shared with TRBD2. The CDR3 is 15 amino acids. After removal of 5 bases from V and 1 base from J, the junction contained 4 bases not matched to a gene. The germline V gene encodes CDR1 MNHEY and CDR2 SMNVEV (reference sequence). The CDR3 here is CASSKTSGSYNEQFF. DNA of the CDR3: TGTGCCAGCAGTAAAACTAGCGGATCCTACAATGAGCAGTTCTTC.

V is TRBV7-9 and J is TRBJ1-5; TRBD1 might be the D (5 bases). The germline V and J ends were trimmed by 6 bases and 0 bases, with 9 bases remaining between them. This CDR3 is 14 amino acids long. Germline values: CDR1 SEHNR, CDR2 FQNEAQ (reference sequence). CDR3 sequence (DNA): TGTGCCAGCAGGAATGGGGGTAGCAATCAGCCCCAGCATTTT. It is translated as CASRNGGSNQPQHF.

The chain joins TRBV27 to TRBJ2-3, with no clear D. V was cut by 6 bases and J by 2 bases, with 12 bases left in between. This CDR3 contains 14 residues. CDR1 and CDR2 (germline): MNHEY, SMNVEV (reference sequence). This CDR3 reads CASSLEDHTDTQYF. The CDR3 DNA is TGTGCCAGCAGCCTAGAGGACCACACAGATACGCAGTATTTT.

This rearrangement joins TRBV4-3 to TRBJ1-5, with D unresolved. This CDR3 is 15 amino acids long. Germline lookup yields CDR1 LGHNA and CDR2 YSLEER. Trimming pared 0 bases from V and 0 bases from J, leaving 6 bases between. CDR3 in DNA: TGCGCCAGCAGCCAAGAAAGATTTAGCAATCAGCCCCAGCATTTT. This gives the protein CASSQERFSNQPQHF.

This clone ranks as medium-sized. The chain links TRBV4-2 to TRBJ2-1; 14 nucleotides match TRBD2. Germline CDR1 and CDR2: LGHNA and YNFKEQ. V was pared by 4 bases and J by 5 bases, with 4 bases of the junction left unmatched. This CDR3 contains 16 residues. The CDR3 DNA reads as TGTGCCAGCAGCCGGCTGACTAGCGGGGGGGACAATGAGCAGTTCTTC. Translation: CASSRLTSGGDNEQFF.

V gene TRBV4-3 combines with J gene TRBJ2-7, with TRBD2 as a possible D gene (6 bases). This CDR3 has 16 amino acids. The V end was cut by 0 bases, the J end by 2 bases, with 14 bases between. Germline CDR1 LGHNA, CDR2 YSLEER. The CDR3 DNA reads TGCGCCAGCAGCCAAGATAGGGCAGGCGGGACCTACGAGCAGTACTTC. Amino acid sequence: CASSQDRAGGTYEQYF.